This T cell receptor (beta chain) was captured in a study of T cell repertoires in cytomegalovirus infection. TCRdb processed the reads anew with MiXCR; each CDR3 protein has one entry. Altogether hundreds of thousands of distinct CDR3 sequences are present, about a third being singletons, with the ten largest covering about an eighth. CDR3 length: 14 amino acids. Trimming pared 3 bases from V and 3 bases from J, leaving 11 bases between. To note about this clonotype: Antigen specificity is unknown.

The sequencing here drew on cultured CD8+ T cells from PBMCs, taken from culture after CMV antigen stimulation. The gene calls are TRBV12-3 or TRBV12-4 and TRBJ2-5; D is uncertain. The origin of this receptor is a human donor in good health (CMV status not recorded). Some clones in this sample may be carry-over from other donors' samples. This CDR3 is CASSLGRTEETQYF. The DNA of the CDR3 is TGTGCCAGCAGTTTGGGCAGGACCGAAGAGACCCAGTACTTC.